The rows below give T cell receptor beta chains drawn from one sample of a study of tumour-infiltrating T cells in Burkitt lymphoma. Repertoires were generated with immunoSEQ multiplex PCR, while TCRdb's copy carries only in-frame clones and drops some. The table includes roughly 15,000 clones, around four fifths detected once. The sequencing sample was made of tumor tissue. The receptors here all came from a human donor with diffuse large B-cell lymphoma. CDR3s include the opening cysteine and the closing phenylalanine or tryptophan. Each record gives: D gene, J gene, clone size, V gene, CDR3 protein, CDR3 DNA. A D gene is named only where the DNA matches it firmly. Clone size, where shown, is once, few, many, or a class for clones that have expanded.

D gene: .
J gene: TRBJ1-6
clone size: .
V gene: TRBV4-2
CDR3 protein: CASSQGAGNYNSPLHF
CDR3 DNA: TGTGCCAGCAGCCAAGGGGCAGGAAACTATAATTCACCCCTCCACTTT

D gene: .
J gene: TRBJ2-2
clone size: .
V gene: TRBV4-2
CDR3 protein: CASSPGFVGELFF
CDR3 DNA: TGTGCCAGCAGCCCCGGGTTCGTCGGGGAGCTGTTTTTT

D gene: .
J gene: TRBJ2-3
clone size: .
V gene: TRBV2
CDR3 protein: CASRRTVLGDTQYF
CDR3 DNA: TGTGCCAGCAGGAGGACAGTCCTGGGAGATACGCAGTATTTT

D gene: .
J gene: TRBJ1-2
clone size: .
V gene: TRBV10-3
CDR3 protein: CAISEAGSSYGYTF
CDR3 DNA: TGTGCCATCAGTGAGGCAGGGAGCAGCTATGGCTACACCTTC

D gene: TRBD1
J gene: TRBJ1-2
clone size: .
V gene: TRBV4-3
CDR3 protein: CASSQLKGDSGSYGYTF
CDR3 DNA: TGCGCCAGCAGCCAACTTAAAGGGGACAGTGGGAGCTATGGCTACACCTTC

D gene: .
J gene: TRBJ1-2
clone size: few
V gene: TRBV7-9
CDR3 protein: CASSFRASQGLNYGYTF
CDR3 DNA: TGTGCCAGCAGCTTTCGGGCCAGCCAGGGGCTTAACTATGGCTACACCTTC

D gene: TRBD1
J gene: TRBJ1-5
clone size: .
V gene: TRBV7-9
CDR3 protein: CASSLGTGAHQPQHF
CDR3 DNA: TGTGCCAGCAGCCTAGGGACAGGGGCTCATCAGCCCCAGCATTTT

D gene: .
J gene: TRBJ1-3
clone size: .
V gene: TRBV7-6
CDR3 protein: CASSSNTVSGNTIYF
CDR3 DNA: TGTGCCAGCAGCTCCAACACCGTCTCTGGAAACACCATATATTTT

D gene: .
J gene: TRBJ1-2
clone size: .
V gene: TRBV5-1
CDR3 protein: CASTGGLYGYTF
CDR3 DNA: TGCGCCAGCACGGGGGGCCTCTATGGCTACACCTTC

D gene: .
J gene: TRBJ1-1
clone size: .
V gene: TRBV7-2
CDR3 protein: CASSNKGGGNTEAFF
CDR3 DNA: TGTGCCAGCAGCAATAAAGGCGGGGGGAACACTGAAGCTTTCTTT

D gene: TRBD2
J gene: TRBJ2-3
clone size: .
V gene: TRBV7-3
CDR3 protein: CASSLLAGSDTQYF
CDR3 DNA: TGTGCCAGCAGCTTATTAGCGGGGTCAGATACGCAGTATTTT

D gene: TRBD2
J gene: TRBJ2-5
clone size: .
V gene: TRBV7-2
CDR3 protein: CASSGAGGGLETQYF
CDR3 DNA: TGTGCCAGCAGCGGCGCGGGGGGGGGCTTGGAGACCCAGTACTTC

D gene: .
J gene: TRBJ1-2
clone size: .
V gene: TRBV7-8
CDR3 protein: CASSLAAGYGYTF
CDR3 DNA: TGTGCCAGCAGCCTCGCGGCCGGCTATGGCTACACCTTC

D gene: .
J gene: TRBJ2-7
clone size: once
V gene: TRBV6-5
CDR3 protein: CASSYSQGIYEQYF
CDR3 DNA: TGTGCCAGCAGTTACTCTCAAGGGATCTACGAGCAGTACTTC

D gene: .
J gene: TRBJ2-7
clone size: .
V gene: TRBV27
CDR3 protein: CASSLSGLFYEQYF
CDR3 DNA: TGTGCCAGCAGTCTTTCGGGACTCTTCTACGAGCAGTACTTC

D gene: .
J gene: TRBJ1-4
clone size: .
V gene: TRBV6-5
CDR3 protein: CASRRWGTNEKLFF
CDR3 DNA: TGTGCCAGCAGAAGATGGGGAACTAATGAAAAACTGTTTTTT

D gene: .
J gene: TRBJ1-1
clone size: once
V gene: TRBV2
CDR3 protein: CASNYEVNTEAFF
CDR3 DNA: TGTGCCAGCAATTACGAGGTCAACACTGAAGCTTTCTTT

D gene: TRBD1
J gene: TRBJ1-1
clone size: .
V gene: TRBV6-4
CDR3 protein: CASSATGDTEAFF
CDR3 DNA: TGTGCCAGCAGTGCTACAGGGGACACTGAAGCTTTCTTT

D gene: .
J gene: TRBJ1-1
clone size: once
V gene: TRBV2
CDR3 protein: CASSYNMGRGEDTEAFF
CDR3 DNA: TGTGCCAGCAGTTATAACATGGGTAGGGGAGAGGACACTGAAGCTTTCTTT

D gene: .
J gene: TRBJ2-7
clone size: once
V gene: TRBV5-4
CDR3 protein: CASSLISGDLYYEQYF
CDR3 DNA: TGTGCCAGCAGCTTGATTTCGGGGGACCTATACTACGAGCAGTACTTC

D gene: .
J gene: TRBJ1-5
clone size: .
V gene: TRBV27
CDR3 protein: CASSYFPGSNQPQHF
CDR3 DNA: TGTGCCAGCAGTTATTTCCCTGGAAGCAATCAGCCCCAGCATTTT

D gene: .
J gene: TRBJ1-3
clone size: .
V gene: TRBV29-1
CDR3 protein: CSVEAGNTIYF
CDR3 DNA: TGCAGCGTTGAGGCTGGAAACACCATATATTTT

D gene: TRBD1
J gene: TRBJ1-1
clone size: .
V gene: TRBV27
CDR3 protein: CASSLGQDLNTEAFF
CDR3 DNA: TGTGCCAGCAGTTTAGGACAGGACTTAAACACTGAAGCTTTCTTT

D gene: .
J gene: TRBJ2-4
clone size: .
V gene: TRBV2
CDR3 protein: CASSLEQGGRKNIQYF
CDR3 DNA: TGTGCCAGCAGTCTAGAACAGGGAGGGCGCAAAAACATTCAGTACTTC

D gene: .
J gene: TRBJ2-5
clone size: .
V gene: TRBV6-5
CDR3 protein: CASSYLGLKETQYF
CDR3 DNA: TGTGCCAGCAGTTACCTCGGACTAAAGGAGACCCAGTACTTC

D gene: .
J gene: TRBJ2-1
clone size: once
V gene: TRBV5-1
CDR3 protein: CASSWTDSPYNEQFF
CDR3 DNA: TGCGCCAGCAGCTGGACCGACTCCCCCTACAATGAGCAGTTCTTC

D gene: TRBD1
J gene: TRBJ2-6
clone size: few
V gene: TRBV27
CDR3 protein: CASSSQGAWAGANVLTF
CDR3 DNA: TGTGCCAGCAGTTCACAGGGGGCGTGGGCTGGGGCCAACGTCCTGACTTTC

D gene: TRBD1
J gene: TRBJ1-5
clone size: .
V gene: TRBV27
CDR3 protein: CASSLRNNRGSDQPQHF
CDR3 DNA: TGTGCCAGCAGTTTAAGAAACAACAGGGGTAGCGATCAGCCCCAGCATTTT

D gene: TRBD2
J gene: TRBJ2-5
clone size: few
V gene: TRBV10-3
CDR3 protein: CAISEGTRGETQYF
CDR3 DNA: TGTGCCATCAGTGAGGGGACTAGGGGGGAGACCCAGTACTTC

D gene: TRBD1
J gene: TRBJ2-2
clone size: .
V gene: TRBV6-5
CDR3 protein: CASSYVGQGVTGELFF
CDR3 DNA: TGTGCCAGCAGTTACGTCGGACAGGGGGTAACCGGGGAGCTGTTTTTT

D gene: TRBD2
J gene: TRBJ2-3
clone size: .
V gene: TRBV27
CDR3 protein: CASRQTSGATDTQYF
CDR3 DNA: TGTGCCAGCAGACAGACTAGCGGGGCCACAGATACGCAGTATTTT

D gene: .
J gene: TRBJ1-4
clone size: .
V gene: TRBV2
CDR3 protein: CASIVGEREKLFF
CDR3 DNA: TGTGCCAGCATTGTGGGAGAAAGGGAAAAACTGTTTTTT